The 5 T cell receptor beta chains below come from one sample, sequenced in a study of T cells in Graves' hyperthyroidism and ophthalmopathy. TCR beta CDR3 regions were amplified from RNA transcripts. Primed by the HTBI set, a first-round RT-PCR was run on the TCR CDR3. TCRdb re-analysed the multiplex PCR reads in MiXCR, keeping a single row per CDR3 protein. The sample lists some 510,000 distinct CDR3 sequences, less than 25% occurring once. The sequenced sample consisted of blood. These receptors were collected from a man aged 18 to 29 with Graves' hyperthyroidism.

At least ten counts were recorded for this clonotype. This chain joins TRBV7-2 and TRBJ2-2, with TRBD1 matching over 8 bases. Germline assignment: CDR1 SGHTA and CDR2 FQGNSA. With V trimmed by 1 base and J by 3 bases, 4 bases remained unmatched. This CDR3 comprises 16 residues. The CDR3 here is CASSLGQGLYTGELFF. CDR3 DNA sequence: TGTGCCAGCAGCTTAGGACAGGGGCTTTACACCGGGGAGCTGTTTTTT.

Notes on this clonotype: This may be a read error, as it is one base from a much larger clone. The final CDR3 position lacks the conserved phenylalanine or tryptophan, pointing to a likely read error. The chain links TRBV7-9 to TRBJ2-2; D gene ambiguous. Trimming shortened V by 5 bases and J by 5 bases, and 12 bases separated the two germline ends. This CDR3 spans 14 amino acids. The germline gives CDR1 SEHNR, CDR2 FQNEAQ (reference sequence). DNA of the CDR3: TGTGCCAGCAGCGATCCGGGTTCAACCGGGGAGCTGTTTGTT. It yields the protein CASSDPGSTGELFV.

There are many counts of this clonotype. The chain uses TRBV5-1 and TRBJ2-2; tentative D call: TRBD1 (6 bases). The CDR3 runs to 16 residues. V was cut by 0 bases and J by 4 bases, with 13 bases left in between. Germline loops: CDR1 SGHRS, CDR2 YFSETQ. CDR3 region: CASSLAQGIATGELFF. DNA of the CDR3: TGCGCCAGCAGCTTGGCACAGGGCATTGCCACCGGGGAGCTGTTTTTT. Complete variable domain (other parts from reference TRBV5-1 and TRBJ2-2): KAGVTQTPRYLIKTRGQQVTLSCSPISGHRSVSWYQQTPGQGLQFLFEYFSETQRNKGNFPGRFSGRQFSNSRSEMNVSTLELGDSALYLCASSLAQGIATGELFFGEGSRLTVL.

This clonotype was seen only a few times. V usage is TRBV6-1 and J usage is TRBJ2-3, with D perhaps matching TRBD2 (7 bases). Trimming took 9 bases from V and 3 from J, leaving 13 bases between them. CDR3 length: 13 amino acids. Germline V gives CDR1 MNHNS, CDR2 SASEGT. CDR3 region: CASGGAWTDTQYF. The DNA of the CDR3 is TGTGCCAGTGGGGGGGCGTGGACAGATACGCAGTATTTT.

Ten or more counts support this clonotype. V is TRBV2 and J is TRBJ2-2, with no clear D. V lost 3 bases, J lost 10 bases, and 9 bases lay in between. CDR1 and CDR2 (germline): SNHLY, FYNNEI. The CDR3 consists of 12 residues. The CDR3 sequence: CASSELKEELFF. The CDR3 DNA follows: TGTGCCAGCAGTGAGTTGAAGGAGGAGCTGTTTTTT. Together with reference TRBV2 and TRBJ2-2, the CDR3 gives the full variable domain: EPEVTQTPSHQVTQMGQEVILRCVPISNHLYFYWYRQILGQKVEFLVSFYNNEISEKSEIFDDQFSVERPDGSNFTLKIRSTKLEDSAMYFCASSELKEELFFGEGSRLTVL.